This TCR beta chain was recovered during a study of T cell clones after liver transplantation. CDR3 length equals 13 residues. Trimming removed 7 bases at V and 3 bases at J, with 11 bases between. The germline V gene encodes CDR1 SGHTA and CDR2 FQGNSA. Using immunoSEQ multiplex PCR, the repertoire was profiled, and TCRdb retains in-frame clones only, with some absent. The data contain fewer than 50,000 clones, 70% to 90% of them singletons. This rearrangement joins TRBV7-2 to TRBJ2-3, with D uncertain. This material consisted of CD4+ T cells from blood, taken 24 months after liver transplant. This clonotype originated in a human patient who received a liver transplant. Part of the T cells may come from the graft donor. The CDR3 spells CASTGQITDTQYF. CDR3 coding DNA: TGTGCCAGCACGGGTCAGATAACAGATACGCAGTATTTT.